This T cell receptor beta chain was profiled in a study of Tregs in tolerant kidney transplant recipients. Points on this clone: What it binds is not known.

Looked up from germline, CDR1 is GTSNPN and CDR2 is SVGIG (reference sequence). The CDR3 sequence is 12 residues long. V gave up 1 base and J gave up 3 bases, with 7 bases separating them. Some clones are missing from TCRdb's copy, which holds only in-frame ones; the method was immunoSEQ multiplex PCR. Of tens of thousands of clones in the sample, over 95% were seen once. The sequenced sample was Tregs from blood cultured with allogeneic cells. The source is a human donor in good health. The chain has TRBV30 and TRBJ2-7; D is ambiguous. The CDR3 protein is CAWSANNYEQYF. The DNA of the CDR3 is TGTGCCTGGAGTGCCAACAACTACGAGCAGTACTTC.